Below, 21 T cell receptor beta chains from the same sample are listed, as sequenced in a study of blood T cell repertoires in COVID-19. Measured with immunoSEQ multiplex PCR; TCRdb has only the in-frame clones, and not every one. The data contain around 200,000 clones, around nine tenths of them seen just once; the ten biggest clones take up roughly 6.2%. Sequenced: peripheral blood. These receptors all come from a man in his 60s who had recovered from COVID-19.

The gene calls are TRBV7-9 and TRBJ1-5, with TRBD1 matching 8 bases. The CDR3 is 13 amino acids. Germline values: CDR1 SEHNR, CDR2 FQNEAQ (reference sequence). Trimming took 1 base from V and 7 from J; bases not matched to a gene: 0. CDR3 in DNA: TGTGCCAGCAGCTTAGGGGACAGGCAGCCCCAGCATTTT. Translated, it gives CASSLGDRQPQHF.

V gene TRBV3-1 (or the pseudogene TRBV3-2) combines with J gene TRBJ2-5; 12 nucleotides line up with TRBD2. Germline CDR1 is LGHDT and CDR2 is YNNKEL (reference sequence). This CDR3 spans 17 amino acids. Germline trimming cut 3 bases from V and 5 bases from J; bases unmatched to any gene: 10. CDR3 sequence (DNA): TGTGCCAGCAGCCACGAGACTAGCGGGAGAGGAGAGGAGACCCAGTACTTC. As protein: CASSHETSGRGEETQYF.

This clone was observed a handful of times. J is TRBJ1-6 and V is TRBV19; D not certain. V lost 11 bases and J 7 bases, leaving 21 bases between the germline ends. Per the germline V gene, CDR1 is LNHDA and CDR2 is SQIVND (reference sequence). The length of the CDR3 is 15 residues. The DNA of the CDR3 is TGTGCCTCGCTCGACCGAGAGGGTGGAAATTCACCCCTCCACTTT. Translation: CASLDREGGNSPLHF.

The rearrangement joins TRBV24-1 to TRBJ1-2; 7 nucleotides match TRBD1. Trimming removed 0 bases from V and 0 bases from J; junction bases left unmatched: 3. Germline V lookup: CDR1 KGHDR, CDR2 SFDVKD. The CDR3 is 16 amino acids. As DNA, the CDR3 is TGTGCCACCAGTGATTTGTTCCAGGGGGCTAACTATGGCTACACCTTC. Translating gives CATSDLFQGANYGYTF.

The chain couples TRBV7-9 to TRBJ1-1; D is undetermined. The V gene's germline CDR1 is SEHNR and CDR2 FQNEAQ (reference sequence). Trimming left V 0 bases short and J 3 bases short, with 8 bases between. The CDR3 covers 14 residues. CDR3 DNA: TGTGCCAGCAGCTTAGCGGGCATGGACACTGAAGCTTTCTTT. Protein: CASSLAGMDTEAFF.

The chain couples TRBV3-1 (or the pseudogene TRBV3-2) to TRBJ2-7, with D unclear. Germline assignment: CDR1 LGHDT and CDR2 YNNKEL (reference sequence). Trimming took off 4 bases at V and 2 bases at J, with 9 bases between the two ends. The CDR3 covers 13 residues. This chain's CDR3 is CASSPRLAYEQYF. In nucleotides, the CDR3 is TGTGCCAGCAGCCCCCGCCTAGCCTACGAGCAGTACTTC.

This clone was recorded a few times. This chain joins TRBV6-1 and TRBJ2-7; no definite D call. The CDR3 is made up of 15 amino acids. Trimming took off 1 base at V and 3 bases at J, with 13 bases between the two ends. Germline CDR1 is MNHNS and CDR2 is SASEGT. The CDR3: CASSEVFDNYYEQYF. The CDR3 DNA is TGTGCCAGCAGTGAAGTCTTCGACAATTACTACGAGCAGTACTTC.

The V gene is TRBV29-1, the J gene TRBJ1-1; TRBD1 agrees at 7 bases. The germline CDR1 and CDR2 sequences are SQVTM and ANQGSEA. The V and J ends lost 5 bases and 0 bases, in that order; junction bases with no gene match: 6. This CDR3 spans 14 amino acids. CDR3 DNA: TGCAGCGTTTTGGGACAGTCCATGAACACTGAAGCTTTCTTT. Amino acid sequence: CSVLGQSMNTEAFF.

The CDR3 region is CASSLEAISETQYF. In DNA form, the CDR3 reads TGTGCCAGCAGCTTAGAGGCAATATCGGAGACCCAGTACTTC. V and J are TRBV11-2 and TRBJ2-5, with D unresolved. CDR1 is SGHAT and CDR2 is FQNNGV in the germline V gene. V lost 0 bases and J 5 bases, leaving 10 bases between the germline ends. This CDR3 is 14 amino acids long.

This chain connects TRBV6-5 to TRBJ2-3; TRBD2 might be the D (6 bases). Germline-derived CDR1 and CDR2 are MNHEY and SVGAGI. The V and J ends lost 6 bases and 4 bases respectively, with 17 bases between them. CDR3 size: 15 residues. This CDR3 is CASRSSGSGADTQYF. In nucleotides, the CDR3 is TGTGCCAGCAGATCATCAGGGTCGGGGGCAGATACGCAGTATTTT.

This clone was detected once. The chain uses TRBV5-4 and TRBJ1-6; 7 bases match TRBD1. CDR3 length: 16 residues. Per the germline V gene, CDR1 is SGHNT and CDR2 is YYREEE (reference sequence). V lost 2 bases and J lost 9; bases outside the gene matches: 11. The CDR3 loop reads CASSLGRGTDLSPLHF. DNA of the CDR3: TGTGCCAGCAGCTTAGGTCGAGGGACAGACCTTTCACCCCTCCACTTT.

The J gene is TRBJ2-1, the V gene TRBV3-1 (or the pseudogene TRBV3-2); TRBD2 aligns across 7 bases. The V segment lost 0 bases and the J segment 0 bases; nucleotides outside the gene matches: 5. CDR1 and CDR2 from the germline V gene are LGHDT and YNNKEL (reference sequence). This CDR3 has 17 residues. CDR3 sequence: CASSQDGRPFSYNEQFF. CDR3 in DNA: TGTGCCAGCAGCCAAGACGGGAGGCCATTCTCCTACAATGAGCAGTTCTTC.

With regard to this clone: At one boundary the junction diverges from the germline segment, which might be a read error. This chain connects TRBV19 to TRBJ1-2, with 11 bases identical to TRBD1. This CDR3 has 16 residues. Germline CDR1 LNHDA, CDR2 SQIVND (reference sequence). The chain's CDR3 is CASRIGTGGYDYGYTF. The CDR3 nucleotides read TGTGCCAGTAGAATAGGGACAGGGGGTTACGACTATGGCTACACCTTC. Full variable domain (rest looked up from reference TRBV19 and TRBJ1-2): DGGITQSPKYLFRKEGQNVTLSCEQNLNHDAMYWYRQDPGQGLRLIYYSQIVNDFQKGDIAEGYSVSREKKESFPLTVTSAQKNPTAFYLCASRIGTGGYDYGYTFGSGTRLTVV.

The rearrangement links TRBV6-5 to TRBJ1-2, with D perhaps matching TRBD1 (6 bases). This CDR3 contains 15 residues. V shed 7 bases and J shed 4 bases, with 19 bases lying between them. CDR1 is MNHEY, CDR2 SVGAGI, per germline. The CDR3 here is CASTSPQGAIYGYTF. For the CDR3, the DNA is TGTGCCAGCACCTCACCACAGGGAGCAATCTATGGCTACACCTTC.

This chain joins TRBV7-9 and TRBJ1-1; TRBD1 might be the D (6 bases). Trimming removed 4 bases at V and 6 bases at J, with 21 bases between. The CDR3 sequence is 16 residues long. Germline CDR1 reads SEHNR; CDR2 reads FQNEAQ (reference sequence). The CDR3 loop is CASSSLIRTESAEAFF. In nucleotides, the CDR3 is TGTGCCAGCAGCTCCTTAATTCGGACAGAGTCCGCTGAAGCTTTCTTT.

V gene TRBV11-2 combines with J gene TRBJ1-1; a possible D gene is TRBD1 (5 bases). The CDR3 extends over 16 amino acids. Germline V gives CDR1 SGHAT, CDR2 FQNNGV. The V end lost 7 bases, the J end lost 6 bases, and 24 bases lay between the germline ends. The CDR3 here is CASTSGDGPGVAEAFF. CDR3 nucleotides: TGTGCCAGCACATCGGGGGATGGGCCGGGAGTCGCTGAAGCTTTCTTT.

On this clone: One end of the junction does not line up with germline, which may come from a read error. The chain carries TRBV2 and TRBJ2-2, with D possibly TRBD2 on 5 matching bases. This CDR3 has 14 residues. The germline gives CDR1 SNHLY, CDR2 FYNNEI. CDR3 amino acids: CAGSRTGNTGELFF. In DNA, the CDR3 is TGTGCCGGCAGCAGGACGGGGAATACCGGGGAGCTGTTTTTT.

V usage is TRBV11-2 and J usage is TRBJ2-1; 8 bases line up with TRBD2. The V segment lost 0 bases and the J segment 8 bases; nucleotides outside the gene matches: 15. The CDR3 runs to 18 residues. The germline V gene encodes CDR1 SGHAT and CDR2 FQNNGV. The CDR3 here is CASSLDVRGTSGFDEQFF. The CDR3, as DNA: TGTGCCAGCAGCTTAGATGTTAGGGGGACTAGTGGATTCGATGAGCAGTTCTTC.

The chain recombines TRBV7-2 with TRBJ1-1; weak D call: TRBD1 (6 bases). V lost 5 bases and J 6 bases, leaving 16 bases between the germline ends. The CDR3 runs 14 residues. Germline CDR1 reads SGHTA; CDR2 reads FQGNSA. CDR3 nucleotide sequence: TGTGCCAGCAGCATCGACAGGCGGTACTCTGAAGCTTTCTTT. Translating it yields CASSIDRRYSEAFF.

The chain recombines TRBV5-6 with TRBJ2-3; a weak D match, TRBD2 (7 bases). CDR1 is SGHDT and CDR2 is YYEEEE in the germline V gene. The CDR3 is 14 residues long. V lost 5 bases to trimming and J lost 11 bases, with 21 bases between them. The CDR3 DNA reads as TGTGCCAGCAGTTCCGGGGGGCCCACCCCCCGGCAGTATTTT. Translation: CASSSGGPTPRQYF. The whole variable domain, filled in from reference TRBV5-6 and TRBJ2-3, reads DAGVTQSPTHLIKTRGQQVTLRCSPKSGHDTVSWYQQALGQGPQFIFQYYEEEERQRGNFPDRFSGHQFPNYSSELNVNALLLGDSALYLCASSSGGPTPRQYFGPGTRLTVL.

J is TRBJ1-2 and V is TRBV7-9; 12 nucleotides match TRBD1. The trim removed 5 bases at V and 6 bases at J, leaving 7 bases unmatched. Germline-derived CDR1 and CDR2 are SEHNR and FQNEAQ (reference sequence). The CDR3 runs 15 residues. CDR3 amino acids: CASSASGTGGNGYTF. The CDR3 bases are TGTGCCAGCAGCGCCTCCGGGACAGGGGGCAATGGCTACACCTTC. The full variable domain, rest sourced from reference TRBV7-9 and TRBJ1-2, is DTGVSQNPRHKITKRGQNVTFRCDPISEHNRLYWYRQTLGQGPEFLTYFQNEAQLEKSRLLSDRFSAERPKGSFSTLEIQRTEQGDSAMYLCASSASGTGGNGYTFGSGTRLTVV.